The sequence of this T cell receptor (beta chain) was determined in a study of tumor-infiltrating lymphocytes in primary liver carcinoma. Study overall: There were tumors of stage T1-T3 N0M0, each 4.2 to 10 cm across.

The V gene's germline CDR1 is MNHEY and CDR2 SVGEGT. The CDR3 runs 13 residues. Remarks on this clonotype: Mismatch with germline at one junction end may stem from a read error.

Using a constant-region primer together with ProtoScript II reverse transcriptase, TCR beta cDNA was made from about 500 ng of total RNA. A slightly modified ARM-PCR protocol with three nested multiplex PCR rounds produced these TCR beta libraries. Each of the first two PCR rounds ran roughly 9 cycles with TRBV1-TRBV30 forward and C-beta reverse primers. TCRdb analysed the multiplex PCR reads with MiXCR anew, one entry per CDR3 protein. The sample comprises 300,000 to 400,000 distinct CDR3 sequences, roughly 61% of which are singletons, and about 6.3% rests with the top ten. Germline DNA was also extracted, and blood RNA derived from unsorted whole blood.

The sequence was collected from a man between 40 and 49 years old with primary liver carcinoma and hepatitis B virus infection. The chain joins TRBV6-2 or TRBV6-3 to TRBJ1-2; D call uncertain. Material: peripheral blood. The chain's CDR3 is CTSSYEEGKGYTF. CDR3 DNA sequence: TGTACCAGCAGTTACGAGGAAGGGAAGGGCTACACCTTC.